This passage covers 24 T cell receptor beta chains from one sample sequenced in a study of cytomegalovirus exposure and HLA in healthy donors. The PCR was carried out with 60 Vbeta primers and 13 Jbeta primers. Using immunoSEQ multiplex PCR, the repertoire was profiled, and TCRdb retains in-frame clones only, with some absent. The repertoire holds roughly 150,000 clones, with 65% to 90% as singletons. Specimen: PBMCs. Every receptor here comes from a woman aged 45-60 years in good health and CMV-seropositive.

The rearrangement links TRBV10-3 to TRBJ1-5, with 9 bases that match TRBD1. CDR1 and CDR2 (germline): ENHRY, SYGVKD. The length of the CDR3 is 16 residues. After removal of 3 bases from V and 4 bases from J, the junction contained 7 bases not matched to a gene. The CDR3 bases are TGTGCCATCAGTGACCGTGGACAGGGGTCAAATCAGCCCCAGCATTTT. Its translation: CAISDRGQGSNQPQHF.

The chain combines TRBV11-2 with TRBJ2-7, with TRBD2 as a possible D gene (5 bases). Trimming shortened V by 3 bases and J by 1 base, and 13 bases separated the two germline ends. The germline V gene has CDR1 SGHAT and CDR2 FQNNGV. This CDR3 spans 15 amino acids. The CDR3 protein is CASSFAHGESYEQYF. As DNA, the CDR3 is TGTGCCAGCAGCTTCGCCCACGGGGAGTCCTACGAGCAGTACTTC.

This chain uses TRBV30 with TRBJ1-3, with 12 nucleotides matching TRBD1. V lost 5 bases and J lost 4; bases outside the gene matches: 0. This CDR3 is 13 amino acids long. Germline loops: CDR1 GTSNPN, CDR2 SVGIG (reference sequence). CDR3 residues: CAWGTGGGNTIYF. The CDR3 region has the DNA TGTGCCTGGGGGACAGGGGGCGGAAACACCATATATTTT. The full variable domain, with the rest looked up from reference TRBV30 and TRBJ1-3, is SQTIHQWPATLVQPVGSPLSLECTVEGTSNPNLYWYRQAAGRGLQLLFYSVGIGQISSEVPQNLSASRPQDRQFILSSKKLLLSDSGFYLCAWGTGGGNTIYFGEGSWLTVV.

The chain uses TRBV9 and TRBJ2-3; TRBD1 aligns across 9 bases. The CDR3 is made up of 16 amino acids. Per germline, CDR1 SGDLS and CDR2 YYNGEE. With 5 bases clipped from V and 3 bases from J, the junction kept 10 bases outside the gene matches. The CDR3 region has the DNA TGTGCCAGCAGTACCGGGACAGGGAGTCTTACAGATACGCAGTATTTT. Translating gives CASSTGTGSLTDTQYF.

The rearrangement joins TRBV2 to TRBJ1-4; D call uncertain. Trimming removed 4 bases at V and 8 bases at J, with 17 bases between. The CDR3 extends over 15 amino acids. CDR1 SNHLY and CDR2 FYNNEI come from the germline V gene. The CDR3 sequence is CASSAPGYDNEKLFF. The CDR3 nucleotides read TGTGCCAGCAGTGCCCCCGGGTATGATAACGAAAAACTGTTTTTT.

The chain combines TRBV9 with TRBJ1-2; 7 bases map to TRBD1. V lost 5 bases and J lost 5; bases outside the gene matches: 6. In germline, CDR1 is SGDLS, CDR2 YYNGEE. The CDR3 totals 13 residues. Here the CDR3 reads CASRGDSLYGYTF. The CDR3 region has the DNA TGTGCCAGCAGGGGGGACAGCTTATATGGCTACACCTTC.

The chain has TRBV7-9 and TRBJ1-1; D is unresolved. CDR1 and CDR2 from the germline V gene are SEHNR and FQNEAQ (reference sequence). This CDR3 comprises 15 residues. V was pared by 0 bases and J by 0 bases, with 8 bases between. The CDR3 DNA is TGTGCCAGCAGCTTAGCGGCAAATATGAACACTGAAGCTTTCTTT. Protein: CASSLAANMNTEAFF. The variable domain in full, completed from reference TRBV7-9 and TRBJ1-1, reads DTGVSQNPRHKITKRGQNVTFRCDPISEHNRLYWYRQTLGQGPEFLTYFQNEAQLEKSRLLSDRFSAERPKGSFSTLEIQRTEQGDSAMYLCASSLAANMNTEAFFGQGTRLTVV.

The rearrangement uses TRBV9 and TRBJ1-2; D is uncertain. This CDR3 has 16 residues. Germline V gene lookup returns CDR1 SGDLS and CDR2 YYNGEE. Trimming cost V 3 bases and J 5 bases, with 20 bases left between them. DNA of the CDR3: TGTGCCAGCAGCGCTAAAACGGGAAGGGAGTGGTATGGCTACACCTTC. Translation gives CASSAKTGREWYGYTF.

Points on this clone: At one of its ends the junction is not consistent with the germline gene, which may arise from a read error. The V and J genes are TRBV7-9 and TRBJ1-6; no clear D. The CDR3 is 12 amino acids. Germline CDR1 and CDR2: SEHNR and FQNEAQ (reference sequence). CDR3 DNA sequence: TGTTCCAGCAGCCTCCCACTTTCACCCCTCCACTTT. It codes for CSSSLPLSPLHF.

This clone showed up just a few times. The chain uses TRBV27 and TRBJ1-5; D gene ambiguous. In germline, CDR1 is MNHEY, CDR2 SMNVEV (reference sequence). The CDR3 covers 15 residues. Trimming took off 7 bases at V and 2 bases at J, with 15 bases between the two ends. The CDR3 DNA reads as TGTGCCAGCATGGACCGGGGAAGGGGCAATCAGCCCCAGCATTTT. Residues: CASMDRGRGNQPQHF.

Notes on this clone: The sample has other DNA sequences that encode this CDR3 too. V gene TRBV4-3 combines with J gene TRBJ2-2, with D unclear. Per germline, CDR1 LGHNA and CDR2 YSLEER. The V gene lost 1 base and the J gene lost 6 bases, with 12 bases spanning the gap. This CDR3 contains 15 residues. The CDR3 region has the DNA TGCGCCAGCAGCCAAGTCTCCCTATCGTCCGGGGAGCTGTTTTTT. Translating gives CASSQVSLSSGELFF.

CDR3 in amino acids: CSVEAGKHTEAFF. CDR3 in DNA: TGCAGCGTTGAGGCGGGGAAGCACACTGAAGCTTTCTTT. The genes are TRBV29-1 and TRBJ1-1; unclear D gene. Trimming took 3 bases from V and 3 from J, leaving 11 bases between them. The germline CDR1 and CDR2 sequences are SQVTM and ANQGSEA. CDR3 length: 13 amino acids.

This chain joins TRBV5-4 and TRBJ2-7; tentative D call: TRBD2 (6 bases). CDR3 length: 14 amino acids. Germline CDR1 and CDR2: SGHNT and YYREEE (reference sequence). Between the trimmed V and J ends, which lost 1 base and 2 bases, there was a span of 10 bases. The CDR3 spells CASSLFGGAYEQYF. The CDR3 bases are TGTGCCAGCAGCTTGTTCGGGGGTGCCTACGAGCAGTACTTC. Full variable domain (remainder filled in from reference TRBV5-4 and TRBJ2-7): ETGVTQSPTHLIKTRGQQVTLRCSSQSGHNTVSWYQQALGQGPQFIFQYYREEENGRGNFPPRFSGLQFPNYSSELNVNALELDDSALYLCASSLFGGAYEQYFGPGTRLTVT.

This clone was observed a few times. The gene calls are TRBV18 and TRBJ2-7; 10 nucleotides line up with TRBD1. Germline CDR1 KGHSH, CDR2 LQKENI. The V gene end was trimmed by 4 bases and the J gene end by 2 bases; junction bases not matched to a gene: 11. The CDR3 contains 17 residues. The DNA for the CDR3 is TGTGCCAGCTCACTCAAACTGAGAGGGACAGGGGCCTACGAGCAGTACTTC. Translation: CASSLKLRGTGAYEQYF.

The chain links TRBV25-1 to TRBJ1-4; no clear D. V was shortened by 5 bases and J by 3 bases, with 4 bases between the two germline ends. Germline loops: CDR1 MGHDK, CDR2 SYGVNS. The CDR3 is 12 amino acids. This chain's CDR3 is CASSLSNEKLFF. Here the CDR3 DNA reads TGTGCCAGCAGTCTGTCTAATGAAAAACTGTTTTTT.

DNA of the CDR3: TGTGCCAGCAGCCCAACCGGGACAGGGCAAGGCGAGCAGTACTTC. Its protein product is CASSPTGTGQGEQYF. The chain couples TRBV5-5 to TRBJ2-7, with 9 bases matching TRBD1. This CDR3 has 15 amino acids. From germline, CDR1 is SGHKS and CDR2 YYEKEE (reference sequence). The V and J ends lost 4 bases and 6 bases, in that order; junction bases with no gene match: 11.

This clone was picked up a small number of times. The chain carries TRBV5-1 and TRBJ2-3, with a tentative D call TRBD1 (6 bases). Germline lookup yields CDR1 SGHRS and CDR2 YFSETQ. The CDR3 extends over 16 amino acids. The V gene lost 1 base and the J gene lost 3 bases, with 15 bases spanning the gap. The chain's CDR3 is CASSLTGGRLTDTQYF. CDR3 DNA sequence: TGCGCCAGCAGCTTGACTGGGGGCCGGTTAACAGATACGCAGTATTTT.

The J gene is TRBJ1-6, the V gene TRBV4-1, with D maybe TRBD1 (5 bases). Germline V gene data show CDR1 as MGHRA and CDR2 as YSYEKL. Trimming shortened V by 2 bases and J by 2 bases, and 10 bases separated the two germline ends. This CDR3 spans 16 amino acids. DNA for the CDR3: TGCGCCAGCAGCCAAAAGGGGCGGACCTATAATTCACCCCTCCACTTT. Its translation: CASSQKGRTYNSPLHF.

The CDR3 bases are TGCGCCAGCAGCCAAGATTGGGCGGGTCTCGGCAATCAGCCCCAGCATTTT. Encoded protein: CASSQDWAGLGNQPQHF. This sequence joins TRBV4-1 and TRBJ1-5; D ambiguous. The CDR3 is made up of 17 amino acids. V lost 0 bases and J 2 bases, leaving 14 bases between the germline ends. In germline, CDR1 is MGHRA, CDR2 YSYEKL.

This clone was recorded only once. The V gene is TRBV2, the J gene TRBJ1-3, with 7 bases aligning to TRBD1. The CDR3 sequence is 15 residues long. Germline V CDR1 and CDR2: SNHLY, FYNNEI. J gave up 4 bases and V 1 base, and 4 bases lay outside the gene matches. The CDR3, as DNA: TGTGCCAGCAGTGAAGAGGGGGCGAGGGGAAACACCATATATTTT. It yields the protein CASSEEGARGNTIYF.

The chain combines TRBV19 with TRBJ1-5; D gene uncertain. Germline lookup yields CDR1 LNHDA and CDR2 SQIVND (reference sequence). The CDR3 spans 12 residues. The V end lost 3 bases, the J end lost 5 bases, and 5 bases lay between the germline ends. In DNA, the CDR3 is TGTGCCAGTAGTATCGAGGATCAGCCCCAGCATTTT. This sequence encodes CASSIEDQPQHF.

The chain is built from TRBV10-3 and TRBJ1-1, with D maybe TRBD1 (5 bases). The CDR3 is 11 residues long. With 7 bases removed from V and 5 bases from J, the gap between germline ends came to 8 bases. Per the germline V gene, CDR1 is ENHRY and CDR2 is SYGVKD. The CDR3 loop is CAITGGTEAFF. Here the CDR3 DNA reads TGTGCCATCACGGGGGGGACTGAAGCTTTCTTT.

The rearrangement links TRBV11-2 to TRBJ2-3, with D possibly TRBD2 on 7 matching bases. CDR1 and CDR2 (germline): SGHAT, FQNNGV. The CDR3 loop spans 15 amino acids. V was shortened by 3 bases and J by 1 base, with 11 bases between the two germline ends. The DNA of the CDR3 is TGTGCCAGCAGCTTCCGGGGGGCCGGCACAGATACGCAGTATTTT. It encodes CASSFRGAGTDTQYF. Full variable domain (missing parts from reference TRBV11-2 and TRBJ2-3): EAGVAQSPRYKIIEKRQSVAFWCNPISGHATLYWYQQILGQGPKLLIQFQNNGVVDDSQLPKDRFSAERLKGVDSTLKIQPAKLEDSAVYLCASSFRGAGTDTQYFGPGTRLTVL.

The chain uses TRBV7-8 and TRBJ2-7; 10 bases map to TRBD2. The trim removed 4 bases at V and 3 bases at J, leaving 6 bases unmatched. The CDR3 spans 15 residues. Germline CDR1 is SGHVS and CDR2 is FQNEAQ. The CDR3 loop reads CASSSRLAGFYEQYF. The CDR3 DNA follows: TGTGCCAGCAGCTCCCGACTAGCGGGTTTCTACGAGCAGTACTTC.